This T cell receptor (beta chain) was recovered during a study of T-cell reconstitution after alpha-beta-depleted transplantation in children. The CDR3 length is 15 residues. Preparation of the TCRbeta library used unique molecular identifiers. TCRdb called the PCR reads again in MiXCR, with one record for every CDR3 protein. The profile shows about 500,000 distinct CDR3 sequences, roughly 33% of them singletons. The TCR originated in a human donor who donated a stem cell graft to a child with aplastic anemia. The V and J genes are TRBV21-1 and TRBJ2-4. TRBV21-1 is tagged as a pseudogene. Source: PBMCs from the stem cell graft donor, taken from the stem cell graft. The CDR3 reads CASSVAIEAKNIQYF. CDR3 bases: TGTGCCAGCAGCGTAGCGATTGAGGCCAAAAACATTCAGTACTTC.